This T cell receptor beta chain was obtained from a study of blood T cells in healthy people across ages. Together with a sample-barcoded 5' primer, a J-beta primer mix was included in a second PCR lasting roughly 6 to 12 cycles. Via MiXCR, TCRdb re-called the 5' RACE reads, giving one row per CDR3 protein. This table has approximately 960,000 distinct CDR3 sequences, roughly 29% appearing once. As regards this clonotype: Its antigen is not identified. A much larger clone lies a single base off, so this may be a read error.

Germline CDR1 reads SGHDT; CDR2 reads YYEEEE. V was pared by 3 bases and J by 11 bases, with 20 bases between. This CDR3 is built from 14 residues. Regarding the study as a whole: Diversity was higher, and naive CD4+ cells more numerous, in long-lived donors than in aged donors. Expanded clonotype changes were possibly confounded by unknown donor CMV status.

These same data were also listed under a study on T cells of mothers and their children. That study adds: Mothers yielded over 8.5 million CDR3 reads, children some 3 million each. Researchers report slightly higher, though non-significant, overlap in related mother-child pairs than in unrelated pairs.

This clonotype was sampled from a woman aged 40-49 years in good health. The sample consisted of blood. The chain couples TRBV5-6 to TRBJ2-5; D ambiguous. The CDR3 region is CASSWRTDYNEQYF. The DNA of the CDR3 is TGTGCCAGCAGCTGGCGGACGGATTACAATGAGCAGTACTTC.